This passage covers 32 T cell receptor beta chains from one sample sequenced in a study of shared clonotypes between healthy human individuals. Method: immunoSEQ multiplex PCR; TCRdb's copy keeps in-frame clones and lacks some. The profile shows approximately 340,000 clones, 73% of them singletons. The sample was memory CD4+ T cells sorted from blood. The subset here: CD45RA-negative fraction. Source of these receptors: a man under 40 in good health.

In its sample, this clone was seen a few times. The chain employs TRBV6-1 and TRBJ2-7; D gene uncertain. Germline CDR1 reads MNHNS; CDR2 reads SASEGT. With 6 bases removed from V and 1 base from J, the gap between germline ends came to 7 bases. The CDR3 loop spans 12 amino acids. The CDR3 sequence: CASSLISYEQYF. The CDR3 DNA sequence: TGTGCCAGCAGCCTCATTTCCTACGAGCAGTACTTC.

V and J are TRBV28 and TRBJ2-1; no reliable D call. Germline CDR1 reads MDHEN; CDR2 reads SYDVKM. Trimming cost V 2 bases and J 6 bases, with 8 bases left between them. The CDR3 is 13 residues long. The CDR3 DNA sequence: TGTGCCAGCAGTTTAGGGCTTCGCAATGAGCAGTTCTTC. Its protein product is CASSLGLRNEQFF.

This clone has a handful of counts. The chain joins TRBV2 to TRBJ2-2; D is unclear. The CDR3 has 13 residues. Germline lookup yields CDR1 SNHLY and CDR2 FYNNEI. Trimming cost V 2 bases and J 4 bases, with 5 bases left between them. The CDR3 here is CASSELTTGELFF. The CDR3 coding sequence is TGTGCCAGCAGTGAACTTACCACCGGGGAGCTGTTTTTT.

The gene calls are TRBV19 and TRBJ2-7, with a possible D match to TRBD2 (6 bases). Trimming cost V 5 bases and J 2 bases, with 19 bases left between them. The CDR3 sequence is 16 residues long. CDR1 and CDR2 (germline): LNHDA, SQIVND (reference sequence). The CDR3 DNA reads TGTGCCAGTAGTGCACCCCGGAGGGAAAGCACCTACGAGCAGTACTTC. As protein: CASSAPRRESTYEQYF.

The chain recombines TRBV5-4 with TRBJ2-1, with TRBD1 as a possible D gene (6 bases). Trimming stripped 2 bases from V and 10 bases from J, with 19 bases between. This CDR3 is built from 15 residues. Per germline, CDR1 SGHNT and CDR2 YYREEE (reference sequence). The CDR3 bases are TGTGCCAGCAGCTTACCGGGACAATCGTTGGGGGAGCAGTTCTTC. Its protein product is CASSLPGQSLGEQFF.

In DNA form, the CDR3 reads TGTGCCAGCAGAGCCGGGACTAGCGGTAGGAATGAGCAGTTCTTC. Residues: CASRAGTSGRNEQFF. The J gene is TRBJ2-1, the V gene TRBV6-5; 11 bases agree with TRBD2. V lost 6 bases to trimming and J lost 7 bases; unmatched junction nucleotides: 8. The V gene's germline CDR1 is MNHEY and CDR2 SVGAGI. This CDR3 contains 15 residues.

V and J are TRBV5-1 and TRBJ2-1; D ambiguous. V lost 3 bases, J lost 8 bases, and 6 bases lay in between. The CDR3 is made up of 11 amino acids. CDR1 and CDR2 (germline): SGHRS, YFSETQ. CDR3 sequence reads: CASSSEYEQFF. Written as DNA, the CDR3 is TGCGCCAGCAGCTCTGAATATGAGCAGTTCTTC. Complete variable domain (other parts from reference TRBV5-1 and TRBJ2-1): KAGVTQTPRYLIKTRGQQVTLSCSPISGHRSVSWYQQTPGQGLQFLFEYFSETQRNKGNFPGRFSGRQFSNSRSEMNVSTLELGDSALYLCASSSEYEQFFGPGTRLTVL.

The chain uses TRBV28 and TRBJ1-5; D possibly corresponds to TRBD1 (5 bases). Germline CDR1 and CDR2: MDHEN and SYDVKM. This CDR3 is built from 15 residues. Trimming stripped 7 bases from V and 0 bases from J, with 13 bases between. CDR3 residues: CASTLRVNSNQPQHF. The CDR3 region has the DNA TGTGCCAGCACTCTCAGGGTCAATAGCAATCAGCCCCAGCATTTT.

Comment on this clone: A far larger clone differs by one base, so this is likely a read error. The chain has TRBV9 and TRBJ1-2; possibly TRBD1 for D (6 bases). Germline V CDR1 and CDR2: SGDLS, YYNGEE. The CDR3 is made up of 15 amino acids. The V end lost 2 bases, the J end lost 8 bases, and 19 bases lay between the germline ends. The CDR3 loop is CASSVRGGRGGGYTF. The CDR3 DNA reads TGTGCCAGCAGCGTCAGGGGAGGCAGGGGAGGCGGCTACACCTTC. Combining the CDR3 with reference TRBV9 and TRBJ1-2 gives the whole variable domain DSGVTQTPKHLITATGQRVTLRCSPRSGDLSVYWYQQSLDQGLQFLIQYYNGEERAKGNILERFSAQQFPDLHSELNLSSLELGDSALYFCASSVRGGRGGGYTFGSGTRLTVV.

The chain couples TRBV15 to TRBJ1-5; possible D gene TRBD1, 6 bases. The CDR3 runs 14 residues. Germline CDR1 LNHNV, CDR2 YYDKDF (reference sequence). The V end was cut by 5 bases, the J end by 0 bases, with 8 bases between. CDR3 sequence (DNA): TGTGCCACCAGCTGGGACAATAGCAATCAGCCCCAGCATTTT. This gives the protein CATSWDNSNQPQHF.

This chain links TRBV12-5 with TRBJ2-2, with D possibly matching TRBD1 (6 bases). The length of the CDR3 is 17 residues. Germline V gives CDR1 LGHNT, CDR2 FRNRAP. V was shortened by 1 base and J by 2 bases, with 14 bases between the two germline ends. This chain's CDR3 is CASGLATGIFNTGELFF. CDR3 DNA sequence: TGTGCTAGTGGTTTGGCAACAGGGATCTTCAACACCGGGGAGCTGTTTTTT.

This clone has just one count. The V gene is TRBV19, the J gene TRBJ2-2; D is unresolved. The germline V gene encodes CDR1 LNHDA and CDR2 SQIVND (reference sequence). The CDR3 loop spans 14 amino acids. Trimming cost V 6 bases and J 7 bases, with 15 bases left between them. CDR3: CASRSNTVNGELFF. CDR3 sequence (DNA): TGTGCCAGTAGGTCCAATACCGTTAACGGGGAGCTGTTTTTT.

This clone showed up just a few times. The gene calls are TRBV9 and TRBJ2-3, with TRBD2 matching over 7 bases. The CDR3 has 15 amino acids. Germline V lookup: CDR1 SGDLS, CDR2 YYNGEE. V dropped 0 bases and J dropped 4; count of bases not matched to a gene: 5. The DNA for the CDR3 is TGTGCCAGCAGCGTAGTCTCGGGGGGTGCAGATACGCAGTATTTT. It encodes CASSVVSGGADTQYF.

The chain recombines TRBV10-1 with TRBJ2-5; a weak D match, TRBD2 (6 bases). Trimming took off 3 bases at V and 0 bases at J, with 11 bases between the two ends. Germline V CDR1 and CDR2: WNHNN, SYGVQD (reference sequence). CDR3 size: 15 residues. The CDR3: CASSDGGLYQETQYF. As DNA, the CDR3 is TGCGCCAGCAGTGATGGGGGACTCTACCAAGAGACCCAGTACTTC.

The rearrangement joins TRBV11-3 to TRBJ2-1; 10 nucleotides line up with TRBD2. Trimming took 4 bases from V and 4 from J; bases not matched to a gene: 4. This CDR3 has 15 residues. Germline CDR1 reads SGHNT; CDR2 reads YENEEA. The CDR3 nucleotides read TGTGCCAGCAGCTCCCAACTAGCGGGGTACAATGAGCAGTTCTTC. This sequence encodes CASSSQLAGYNEQFF.

This clone was seen at least ten times. The gene calls are TRBV10-2 and TRBJ2-1; 8 nucleotides match TRBD2. V lost 8 bases and J lost 4; bases outside the gene matches: 10. From germline, CDR1 is WSHSY and CDR2 SAAADI. CDR3 size: 15 residues. The CDR3 DNA reads TGCGCCAGCGCTGGGTGGACTAGCAGTTACAATGAGCAGTTCTTC. It yields the protein CASAGWTSSYNEQFF.

The chain links TRBV5-4 to TRBJ1-1, with TRBD1 matching over 7 bases. CDR3 size: 16 residues. Germline V CDR1 and CDR2: SGHNT, YYREEE (reference sequence). V shed 3 bases, J shed 4 bases, and the junction held 12 bases outside the gene matches. CDR3 sequence: CASSSISGNRGTEAFF. The CDR3 coding sequence is TGTGCCAGCAGCTCAATCTCGGGTAACAGGGGCACTGAAGCTTTCTTT.

V usage is TRBV5-1 and J usage is TRBJ1-1; D call uncertain. The CDR3 extends over 16 amino acids. Germline values: CDR1 SGHRS, CDR2 YFSETQ. The V and J ends lost 4 bases and 1 base respectively, with 17 bases between them. The CDR3 protein is CASSPTFTAGNTEAFF. The CDR3 coding sequence is TGCGCCAGCAGCCCCACCTTCACAGCAGGGAACACTGAAGCTTTCTTT.

This clone was seen just once. CDR3 nucleotide sequence: TGTGCCAGCAGTTCAGCAGCGGGAGGGAACAATGAGCAGTTCTTC. It yields the protein CASSSAAGGNNEQFF. This rearrangement joins TRBV5-4 to TRBJ2-1; TRBD2 matches at 10 bases. The CDR3 is made up of 15 amino acids. The germline V gene has CDR1 SGHNT and CDR2 YYREEE (reference sequence). Trimming removed 5 bases from V and 5 bases from J; junction bases left unmatched: 7.

V usage is TRBV10-2 and J usage is TRBJ2-7, with TRBD1 matching over 8 bases. The CDR3 has 13 residues. Germline V lookup: CDR1 WSHSY, CDR2 SAAADI. Trimming cost V 7 bases and J 4 bases; bases outside gene matches: 6. The CDR3 coding sequence is TGCGCCAGCAAAAAGACAGGGGAATACGAGCAGTACTTC. Translation gives CASKKTGEYEQYF.

The rearrangement links TRBV7-9 to TRBJ2-5; 7 bases are shared with TRBD1. The V and J ends lost 3 bases and 0 bases, in that order; junction bases with no gene match: 7. The CDR3 totals 16 residues. In germline, CDR1 is SEHNR, CDR2 FQNEAQ (reference sequence). The CDR3 coding sequence is TGTGCCAGCAGCTTCGGCAGGGGGACCTACCAAGAGACCCAGTACTTC. This gives the protein CASSFGRGTYQETQYF. Drawing the rest from reference TRBV7-9 and TRBJ2-5, the complete variable domain is DTGVSQNPRHKITKRGQNVTFRCDPISEHNRLYWYRQTLGQGPEFLTYFQNEAQLEKSRLLSDRFSAERPKGSFSTLEIQRTEQGDSAMYLCASSFGRGTYQETQYFGPGTRLLVL.

The V call is TRBV5-3, the J call TRBJ2-2, with D uncertain. TRBV5-3 is treated as an ORF (open reading frame) with a function not yet certain. The CDR3 extends over 15 amino acids. V was shortened by 1 base and J by 1 base, with 8 bases between the two germline ends. The CDR3 is CARSLRQGNTGELFF. The CDR3 nucleotides are TGTGCCAGAAGCTTGCGCCAAGGGAACACCGGGGAGCTGTTTTTT.

The genes are TRBV5-1 and TRBJ2-2; 8 nucleotides agree with TRBD1. The CDR3 runs 16 residues. The V and J ends lost 7 bases and 7 bases, in that order; junction bases with no gene match: 15. Germline CDR1 SGHRS, CDR2 YFSETQ. The CDR3: CASSSNVQGAIGELFF. The CDR3 bases are TGCGCCAGCTCGTCGAACGTCCAGGGGGCTATCGGGGAGCTGTTTTTT.

V is TRBV7-9 and J is TRBJ2-7, with 9 nucleotides matching TRBD1. Germline trimming cut 1 base from V and 3 bases from J; bases unmatched to any gene: 10. The length of the CDR3 is 17 residues. From germline, CDR1 is SEHNR and CDR2 FQNEAQ (reference sequence). CDR3 in amino acids: CASSLGHVTGGNYEQYF. CDR3 nucleotide sequence: TGTGCCAGCAGCTTAGGTCACGTGACAGGGGGGAACTACGAGCAGTACTTC.

The chain carries TRBV15 and TRBJ2-7, with 7 nucleotides matching TRBD1. CDR1 LNHNV and CDR2 YYDKDF come from the germline V gene (reference sequence). The V gene end was trimmed by 4 bases and the J gene end by 2 bases; junction bases not matched to a gene: 8. This CDR3 comprises 15 residues. CDR3 coding DNA: TGTGCCACCAGCAAGTCTGTACAGGGGACCTACGAGCAGTACTTC. This encodes CATSKSVQGTYEQYF.

J is TRBJ1-5 and V is TRBV7-8; possible D gene TRBD1, 6 bases. CDR1 is SGHVS, CDR2 FQNEAQ, per germline. V was pared by 1 base and J by 5 bases, with 12 bases between. The CDR3 is 15 residues long. This CDR3 is CASSLEGGSDQPQHF. The CDR3 coding sequence is TGTGCCAGCAGCTTAGAGGGGGGCTCGGATCAGCCCCAGCATTTT.

The V call is TRBV5-4, the J call TRBJ2-7, with TRBD1 matching over 9 bases. Germline loops: CDR1 SGHNT, CDR2 YYREEE (reference sequence). The V gene end was trimmed by 4 bases and the J gene end by 1 base; junction bases not matched to a gene: 6. There are 15 residues in the CDR3. In DNA, the CDR3 is TGTGCCAGCAGCGGGACCGGGACAGGGTCCTACGAGCAGTACTTC. Translated, it gives CASSGTGTGSYEQYF.

The V call is TRBV1, the J call TRBJ1-2. TRBV1 is assigned pseudogene status. CDR3 length equals 16 residues. This CDR3 is CTSRTTSVRKTYGYTF. The CDR3 region has the DNA TGCACCAGCAGAACCACCAGTGTGCGAAAGACCTATGGCTACACCTTC.

This clone was recorded many times. V and J are TRBV10-3 and TRBJ2-1; D is possibly TRBD1 (5 bases). The CDR3 length is 16 residues. V was pared by 5 bases and J by 3 bases, with 17 bases between. Germline assignment: CDR1 ENHRY and CDR2 SYGVKD. The CDR3 DNA is TGTGCCATCAGTAGCCAGGGTGCAGCAGTCTACAATGAGCAGTTCTTC. Protein sequence: CAISSQGAAVYNEQFF.

The chain joins TRBV2 to TRBJ2-7, with 7 nucleotides matching TRBD1. Trimming removed 4 bases from V and 3 bases from J; junction bases left unmatched: 3. Germline V gives CDR1 SNHLY, CDR2 FYNNEI. The CDR3 extends over 13 amino acids. In DNA form, the CDR3 reads TGTGCCAGCAGTGGAGGGGGCGGCTACGAGCAGTACTTC. This codes for CASSGGGGYEQYF.

The chain combines TRBV19 with TRBJ2-2; no firm D call. Germline assignment: CDR1 LNHDA and CDR2 SQIVND (reference sequence). Trimming removed 5 bases at V and 5 bases at J, with 12 bases between. The CDR3 totals 14 residues. The CDR3 nucleotides read TGTGCCAGTAGTCTGGGCATCGGGACCGGGGAGCTGTTTTTT. Encoded protein: CASSLGIGTGELFF.

This chain's CDR3 is CASKRDRDRGTQYF. The CDR3 nucleotides are TGTGCCAGCAAACGGGACAGGGATAGAGGGACCCAGTACTTC. This chain uses TRBV2 with TRBJ2-5; TRBD1 agrees at 9 bases. The germline CDR1 and CDR2 sequences are SNHLY and FYNNEI. The CDR3 sequence is 14 residues long. Trimming at V came to 7 bases and at J to 7 bases, leaving 10 bases not matched to a gene.